This T cell receptor beta chain came from a study of T cell changes during pregnancy in multiple sclerosis. Measured with immunoSEQ multiplex PCR; TCRdb has only the in-frame clones, and not every one. In the table there are 75,000 to 95,000 clones, approximately 92% of which are singletons. The germline gives CDR1 MRHNA, CDR2 SNTAGT. The ends were cut back, 10 bases at V and 3 bases at J, with 15 bases in the middle. CDR3 length: 13 residues. The sample in question was peripheral blood, obtained after pregnancy. The rearrangement uses TRBV6-4 and TRBJ1-1, with a possible D match to TRBD1 (6 bases). The receptor was isolated from a female donor with multiple sclerosis, enrolled in a pregnancy study. CDR3 in amino acids: CATIKNRDTEAFF. DNA for the CDR3: TGTGCCACCATTAAGAACAGGGACACTGAAGCTTTCTTT.